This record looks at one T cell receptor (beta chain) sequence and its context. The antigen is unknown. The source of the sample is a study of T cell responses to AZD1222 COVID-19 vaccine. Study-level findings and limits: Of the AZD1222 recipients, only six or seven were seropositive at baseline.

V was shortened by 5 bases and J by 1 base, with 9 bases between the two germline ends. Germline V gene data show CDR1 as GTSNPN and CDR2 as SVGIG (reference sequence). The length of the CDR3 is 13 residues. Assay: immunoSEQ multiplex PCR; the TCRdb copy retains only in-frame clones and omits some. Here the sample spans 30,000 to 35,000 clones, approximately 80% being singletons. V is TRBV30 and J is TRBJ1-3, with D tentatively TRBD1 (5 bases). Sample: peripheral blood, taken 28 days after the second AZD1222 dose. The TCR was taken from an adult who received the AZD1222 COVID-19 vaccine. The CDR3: CAWSRGSGNTIYF. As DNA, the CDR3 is TGTGCCTGGTCCCGGGGGTCTGGAAACACCATATATTTT.